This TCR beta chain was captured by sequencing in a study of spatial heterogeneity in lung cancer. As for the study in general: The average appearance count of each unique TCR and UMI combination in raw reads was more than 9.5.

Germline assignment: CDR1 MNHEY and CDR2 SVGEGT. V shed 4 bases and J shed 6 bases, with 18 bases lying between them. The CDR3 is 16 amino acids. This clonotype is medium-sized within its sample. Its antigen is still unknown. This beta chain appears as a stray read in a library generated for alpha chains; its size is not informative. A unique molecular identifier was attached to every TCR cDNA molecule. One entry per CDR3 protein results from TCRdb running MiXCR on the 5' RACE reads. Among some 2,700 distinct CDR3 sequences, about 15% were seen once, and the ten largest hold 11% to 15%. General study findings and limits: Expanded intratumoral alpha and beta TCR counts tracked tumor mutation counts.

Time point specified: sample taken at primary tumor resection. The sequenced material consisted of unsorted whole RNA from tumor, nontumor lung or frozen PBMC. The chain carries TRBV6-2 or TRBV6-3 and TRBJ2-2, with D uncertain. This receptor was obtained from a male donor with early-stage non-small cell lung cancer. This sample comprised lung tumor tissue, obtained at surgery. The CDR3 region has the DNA TGTGCCAGCAGTTCTTGGACCCCCCTGACGCCCGGGGAGCTGTTTTTT. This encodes CASSSWTPLTPGELFF.